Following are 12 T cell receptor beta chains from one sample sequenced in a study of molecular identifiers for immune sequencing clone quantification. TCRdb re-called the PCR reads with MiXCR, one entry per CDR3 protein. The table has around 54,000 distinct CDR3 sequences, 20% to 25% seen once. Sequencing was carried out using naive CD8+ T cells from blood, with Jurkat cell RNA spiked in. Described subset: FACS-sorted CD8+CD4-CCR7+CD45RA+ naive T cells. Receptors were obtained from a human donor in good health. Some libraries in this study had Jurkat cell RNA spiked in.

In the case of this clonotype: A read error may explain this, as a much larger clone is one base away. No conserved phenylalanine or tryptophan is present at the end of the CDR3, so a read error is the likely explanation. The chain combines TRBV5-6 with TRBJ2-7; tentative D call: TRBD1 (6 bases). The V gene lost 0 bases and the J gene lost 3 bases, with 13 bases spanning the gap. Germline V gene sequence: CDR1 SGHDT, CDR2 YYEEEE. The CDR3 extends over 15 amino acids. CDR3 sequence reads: CASSLGRGAYYEQYC. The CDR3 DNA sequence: TGTGCCAGCAGCTTGGGCAGGGGCGCCTACTACGAGCAGTACTGC.

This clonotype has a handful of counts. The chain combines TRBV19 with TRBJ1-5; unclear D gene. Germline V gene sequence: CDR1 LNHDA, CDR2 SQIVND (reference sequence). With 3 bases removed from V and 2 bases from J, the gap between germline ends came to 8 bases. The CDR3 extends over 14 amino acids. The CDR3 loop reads CASSIMAGNQPQHF. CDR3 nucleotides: TGTGCCAGTAGTATTATGGCAGGCAATCAGCCCCAGCATTTT. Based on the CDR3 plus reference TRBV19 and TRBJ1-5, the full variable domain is DGGITQSPKYLFRKEGQNVTLSCEQNLNHDAMYWYRQDPGQGLRLIYYSQIVNDFQKGDIAEGYSVSREKKESFPLTVTSAQKNPTAFYLCASSIMAGNQPQHFGDGTRLSIL.

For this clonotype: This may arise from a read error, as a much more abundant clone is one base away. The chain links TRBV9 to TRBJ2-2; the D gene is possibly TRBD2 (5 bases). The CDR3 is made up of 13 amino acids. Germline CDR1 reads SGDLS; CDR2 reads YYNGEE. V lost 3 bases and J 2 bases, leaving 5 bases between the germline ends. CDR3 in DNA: TGTGCCAGCAGCGCGGGAAACACCGGGGAGCTGTTTTTT. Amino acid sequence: CASSAGNTGELFF.

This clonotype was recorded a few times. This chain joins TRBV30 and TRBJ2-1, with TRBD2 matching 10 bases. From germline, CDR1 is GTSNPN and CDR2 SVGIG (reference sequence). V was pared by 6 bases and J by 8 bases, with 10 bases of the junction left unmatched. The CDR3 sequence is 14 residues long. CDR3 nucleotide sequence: TGTGCCTGCCCCGTGTCTAGCGGGAGCGATGAGCAGTTCTTC. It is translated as CACPVSSGSDEQFF.

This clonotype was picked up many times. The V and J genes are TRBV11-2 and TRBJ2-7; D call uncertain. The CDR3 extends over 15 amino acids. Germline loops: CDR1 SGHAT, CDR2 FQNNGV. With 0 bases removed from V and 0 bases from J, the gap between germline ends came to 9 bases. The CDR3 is CASSLDPEYSYEQYF. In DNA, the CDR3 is TGTGCCAGCAGCTTAGACCCCGAATACTCCTACGAGCAGTACTTC.

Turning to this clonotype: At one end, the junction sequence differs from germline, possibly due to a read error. CDR3 nucleotides: TGCGCCAACAGCTGGGACAAGCAAACCAACAATGAGCAGTTCTTC. It codes for CANSWDKQTNNEQFF. The chain has TRBV4-1 and TRBJ2-1; weak D call: TRBD1 (6 bases). In germline, CDR1 is MGHRA, CDR2 YSYEKL. There are 15 residues in the CDR3.

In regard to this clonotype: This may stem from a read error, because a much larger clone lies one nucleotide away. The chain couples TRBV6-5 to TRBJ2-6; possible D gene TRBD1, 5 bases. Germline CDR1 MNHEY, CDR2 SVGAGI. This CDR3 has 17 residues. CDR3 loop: CPSSQTVYSSGANVLTF. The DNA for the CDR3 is TGTCCCAGCAGTCAGACAGTATATAGCTCTGGGGCCAACGTCCTGACTTTC.

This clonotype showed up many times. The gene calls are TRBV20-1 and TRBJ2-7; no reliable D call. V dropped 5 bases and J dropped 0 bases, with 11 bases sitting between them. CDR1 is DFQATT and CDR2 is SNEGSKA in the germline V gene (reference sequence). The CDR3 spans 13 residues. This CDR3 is CSAYTPTSYEQYF. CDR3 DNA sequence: TGCAGTGCTTACACACCGACCTCCTACGAGCAGTACTTC.

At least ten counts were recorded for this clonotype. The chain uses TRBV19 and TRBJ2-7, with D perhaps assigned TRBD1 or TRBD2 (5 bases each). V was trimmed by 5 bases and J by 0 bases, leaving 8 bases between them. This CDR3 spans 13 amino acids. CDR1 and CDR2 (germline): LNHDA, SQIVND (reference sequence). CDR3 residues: CASSPGTSYEQYF. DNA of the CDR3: TGTGCCAGTAGTCCCGGGACCTCCTACGAGCAGTACTTC.

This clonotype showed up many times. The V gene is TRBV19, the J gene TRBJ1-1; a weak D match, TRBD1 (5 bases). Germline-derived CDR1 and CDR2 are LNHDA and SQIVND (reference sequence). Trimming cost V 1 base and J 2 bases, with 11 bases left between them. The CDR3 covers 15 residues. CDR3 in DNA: TGTGCCAGTAGTATAGTAGCGCGGACAAACACTGAAGCTTTCTTT. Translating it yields CASSIVARTNTEAFF.

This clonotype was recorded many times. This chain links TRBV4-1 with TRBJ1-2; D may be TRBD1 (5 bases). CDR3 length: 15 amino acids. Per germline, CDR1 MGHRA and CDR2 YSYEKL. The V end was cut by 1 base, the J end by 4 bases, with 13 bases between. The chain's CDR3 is CASSQGQGITYGYTF. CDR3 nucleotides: TGCGCCAGCAGCCAAGGCCAGGGCATTACCTATGGCTACACCTTC.

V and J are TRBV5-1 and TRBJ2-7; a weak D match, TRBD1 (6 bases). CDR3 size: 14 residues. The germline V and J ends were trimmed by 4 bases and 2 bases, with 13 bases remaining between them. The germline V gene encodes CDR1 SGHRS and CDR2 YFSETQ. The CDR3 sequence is CASSHPDRTYEQYF. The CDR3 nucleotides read TGCGCCAGCAGCCACCCGGACAGAACCTACGAGCAGTACTTC.